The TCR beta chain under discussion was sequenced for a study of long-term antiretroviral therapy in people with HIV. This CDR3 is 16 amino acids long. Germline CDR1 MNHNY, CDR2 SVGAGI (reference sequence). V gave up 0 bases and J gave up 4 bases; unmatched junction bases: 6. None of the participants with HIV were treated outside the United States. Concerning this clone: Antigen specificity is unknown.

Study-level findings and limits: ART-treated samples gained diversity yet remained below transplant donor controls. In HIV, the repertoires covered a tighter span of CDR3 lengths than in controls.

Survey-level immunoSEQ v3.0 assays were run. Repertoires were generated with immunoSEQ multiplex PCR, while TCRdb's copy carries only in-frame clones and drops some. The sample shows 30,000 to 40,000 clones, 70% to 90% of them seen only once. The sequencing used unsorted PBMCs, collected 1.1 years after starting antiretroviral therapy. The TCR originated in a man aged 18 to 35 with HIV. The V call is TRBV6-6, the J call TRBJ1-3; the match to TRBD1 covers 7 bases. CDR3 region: CASSYSYRGTGNTIYF. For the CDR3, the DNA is TGTGCCAGCAGTTACTCTTACAGGGGAACCGGAAACACCATATATTTT.